These T cell receptor beta chains were read from a single sample in a study of blood T cell repertoires in COVID-19. Clones were read by immunoSEQ multiplex PCR, and TCRdb kept only the in-frame ones, dropping some. The sample contains around 97,000 clones, almost 85% of which appear only once. Sequencing input: peripheral blood. Source of these receptors: a man between 65 and 85 years old with acute or convalescent COVID-19. Both conserved end residues are part of each CDR3. A D gene is named only where the DNA matches it firmly. Some rows have no size entry. The others give once, few or many, or a class for an expanded clone.

D	J	V	size	DNA	CDR3
TRBD1	TRBJ2-7	TRBV9	.	TGTGCCAGCAGCGTTCTCCCAACAGGGGGGGAGCAGTACTTC	CASSVLPTGGEQYF
TRBD1	TRBJ1-1	TRBV30	once	TGTGCCTGGAGTGTACGGGGACCGGGACAGGGGAACACTGAAGCTTTCTTT	CAWSVRGPGQGNTEAFF
TRBD2	TRBJ2-1	TRBV30	.	TGTGCCTGGAGTGTACGGACTAGCGGGATATACAATGAGCAGTTCTTC	CAWSVRTSGIYNEQFF
TRBD2	TRBJ2-5	TRBV2	.	TGTGCCAGCCGGGGACTAGCTATCGAGACCCAGTACTTC	CASRGLAIETQYF
.	TRBJ2-1	TRBV5-1	.	TGCGCCAGCAGCTCCACCGGACAGTTTCAGTTCAATGAGCAGTTCTTC	CASSSTGQFQFNEQFF
TRBD2	TRBJ2-1	TRBV6-2/TRBV6-3	.	TGTGCCAGCAGTCCCGGACTAGCGGGAGGGCCCTCGTCTGAGCAGTTCTTC	CASSPGLAGGPSSEQFF
TRBD1	TRBJ1-5	TRBV28	.	TGTGCCAGCAGTTTGACAGGGGTGGGCAATCAGCCCCAGCATTTT	CASSLTGVGNQPQHF
.	TRBJ1-5	TRBV5-4	once	TGTGCCAGCAGCTTGGGAGGAAGCAATCAGCCCCAGCATTTT	CASSLGGSNQPQHF
TRBD1	TRBJ2-7	TRBV7-8	.	TGTGCCAGCAGCCTACGGACAGGTACCTACGAGCAGTACTTC	CASSLRTGTYEQYF
.	TRBJ2-1	TRBV18	.	TGTGCCAGCTCGCAGCTAGTGGGCTCCTACAATGAGCAGTTCTTC	CASSQLVGSYNEQFF
.	TRBJ2-7	TRBV15	.	TGTGCCACCAGCAGAGACCCTATTTCCTACGAGCAGTACTTC	CATSRDPISYEQYF
.	TRBJ2-7	TRBV5-5	.	TGTGCCAGCAGCTCGGTCCCGAACTACGAGCAGTACTTC	CASSSVPNYEQYF
.	TRBJ2-7	TRBV7-3	few	TGTGCCAGCAGCTTACGGCAGGGGCCCCACGAGCAGTACTTC	CASSLRQGPHEQYF
TRBD1	TRBJ1-6	TRBV9	.	TGTGCCAGCAGCGCGGCTTCGGGACAGGGGCATAATTCACCCCTCCACTTT	CASSAASGQGHNSPLHF
TRBD2	TRBJ2-4	TRBV28	.	TGTGCCAGCTATGGACTAGCGGGAGGGGGGCCCCAAGGCCCTGGGGCCAAAAACATTCAGTACTTC	CASYGLAGGGPQGPGAKNIQYF
.	TRBJ2-5	TRBV4-3	.	TGCGCCAGCAGCCAAGATCGAGGCGAGACCCAGTACTTC	CASSQDRGETQYF
.	TRBJ1-1	TRBV9	.	TGTGCCAGCAGCTCCAGGGCGAACACTGAAGCTTTCTTT	CASSSRANTEAFF
.	TRBJ1-1	TRBV30	.	TGTGCCGTCGCACGCATTTCAATTAGTGAAGCTTTCTTT	CAVARISISEAFF
TRBD1	TRBJ1-3	TRBV28	.	TGTGCCAGCAGTTCACCTAGAGGGACAGCCTCTGGAAACACCATATATTTT	CASSSPRGTASGNTIYF
.	TRBJ1-6	TRBV2	.	TGTGCCAGCTTTGGCCGGGTTGGAAGTTCACCCCTCCACTTT	CASFGRVGSSPLHF
TRBD1	TRBJ1-6	TRBV7-2	.	TGTGCCAGCAGGGGACAGAGAGATAATTCACCCCTCCACTTT	CASRGQRDNSPLHF
.	TRBJ2-3	TRBV5-6	.	TGTGCCAGCAGCTTGCACGGCGGAAACACAGATACGCAGTATTTT	CASSLHGGNTDTQYF
TRBD2	TRBJ2-6	TRBV4-2	.	TGTGCCAGCAGCCAATCCCTAGCGGCGTCTGGGGCCAACGTCCTGACTTTC	CASSQSLAASGANVLTF
TRBD1	TRBJ1-4	TRBV19	.	TGTGCCAGTAGTTGGCAGGGGGGATCAACTAATGAAAAACTGTTTTTT	CASSWQGGSTNEKLFF
.	TRBJ1-6	TRBV19	.	TGTGCCAGTAGTATACAAGGACAGCAAGGGAATTCACCCCTCCACTTT	CASSIQGQQGNSPLHF
TRBD2	TRBJ2-1	TRBV9	once	TGTGCCAGCAGCGCAAGACGTAGCGGGTCTGAGCAGTTCTTC	CASSARRSGSEQFF
TRBD2	TRBJ2-2	TRBV6-2/TRBV6-3	.	TGTGCCAGCAGTTACTCAGGGACTAGCGTAGTCGCCACCGGGGAGCTGTTTTTT	CASSYSGTSVVATGELFF
.	TRBJ1-2	TRBV11-2	.	TGTGCCAGCAGCTTATCAGTACCTTATGGCTACACCTTC	CASSLSVPYGYTF
.	TRBJ2-2	TRBV3-1/TRBV3-2	.	TGTGCCAGCAGAACCCATCGTGGGGGGGCCGGCGGGGAGCTGTTTTTT	CASRTHRGGAGGELFF
.	TRBJ1-1	TRBV19	.	TGTGCCAGTAGTGTGGGGGGTAACACTGAAGCTTTCTTT	CASSVGGNTEAFF
.	TRBJ1-1	TRBV7-2	.	TGTGCCAGCAGCCCAACAGGGTTGAACACTGAAGCTTTCTTT	CASSPTGLNTEAFF
.	TRBJ2-7	TRBV7-8	.	TGTGCCAGCAGCCCGCTGACAGACGACCCCTACGAGCAGTACTTC	CASSPLTDDPYEQYF
TRBD1	TRBJ1-2	TRBV5-5	few	TGTGCCAGCAGCTACCGACAGGGCGACTATGGCTACACCTTC	CASSYRQGDYGYTF
TRBD1	TRBJ1-5	TRBV28	.	TGTGCCAGCGAGGTGACAGGGGACCTTTTGAGCAATCAGCCCCAGCATTTT	CASEVTGDLLSNQPQHF
.	TRBJ1-1	TRBV29-1	.	TGCAGCGGCGCCTTCGGACAGAACACTGAAGCTTTCTTT	CSGAFGQNTEAFF
.	TRBJ1-1	TRBV12-3/TRBV12-4	.	TGTGCCAGCAAATTAACAGCTAACACTGAAGCTTTCTTT	CASKLTANTEAFF
TRBD2	TRBJ2-2	TRBV27	.	TGTGCCAGCAGTTTAAGAGCGGGGGTTGGTTCCGGGGAGCTGTTTTTT	CASSLRAGVGSGELFF
.	TRBJ1-1	TRBV12-3/TRBV12-4	.	TGTGCCAGCAGTTTAGTGGGGCCGGCTTTCTTT	CASSLVGPAFF
.	TRBJ2-5	TRBV7-9	.	TGTGCCAGCAGCTTTGGGGGGTTGGAGACCCAGTACTTC	CASSFGGLETQYF
.	TRBJ2-3	TRBV5-1	.	TGCGCCAGCAGCCTCCAGGGTGAGACAGATACGCAGTATTTT	CASSLQGETDTQYF
.	TRBJ1-2	TRBV7-9	few	TGTGCCAGCAGCTCAACCATGGGGGGGGACTATGGCTACACCTTC	CASSSTMGGDYGYTF
.	TRBJ2-7	TRBV7-2	.	TGTGCCAGCAGCCCCCAGGCGAAGTACGAGCAGTACTTC	CASSPQAKYEQYF
TRBD1	TRBJ1-5	TRBV19	.	TGTGCCACCGCCGGACAGGGGAATATTCGCAATCAGCCCCAGCATTTT	CATAGQGNIRNQPQHF
.	TRBJ1-1	TRBV28	few	TGTGCCAGCACCGCCGGGGTTATCATGAACACTGAAGCTTTCTTT	CASTAGVIMNTEAFF
.	TRBJ2-3	TRBV6-5	.	TGTGCCAGCAGTTACAAGTTTAGGGGCGCAGATACGCAGTATTTT	CASSYKFRGADTQYF
.	TRBJ1-3	TRBV4-1	.	TGCGCCAGCAGCCAAGATCACACCATCTCTGGAAACACCATATATTTT	CASSQDHTISGNTIYF
.	TRBJ2-7	TRBV29-1	.	TGCAGCGTTGAGGGCCAGGGCTTATCCTACGAGCAGTACTTC	CSVEGQGLSYEQYF
.	TRBJ2-7	TRBV13	few	TGTGCCAGCAGCTTAGGCGGCCAGCCCAGGGAGCAGTACTTC	CASSLGGQPREQYF
TRBD2	TRBJ2-7	TRBV2	.	TGTGCCAGCAGTAGAGGGACTATTAGCTACGAGCAGTACTTC	CASSRGTISYEQYF
TRBD1	TRBJ1-2	TRBV10-3	.	TGTGCCATCAGTGACCCCGGGACAGGGGAGATCTATGGCTACACCTTC	CAISDPGTGEIYGYTF
.	TRBJ1-6	TRBV15	.	TGTGCCACCAGCAGAGTGATACAGGGAAAGACCCTCCACTTT	CATSRVIQGKTLHF
TRBD1	TRBJ1-6	TRBV19	.	TGTGCCAGTTCGGACAGGCCTGATTCACCCCTCCACTTT	CASSDRPDSPLHF
.	TRBJ1-2	TRBV21-1	few	TGTGCCAGCAGCGCCCGCACATTCATCAGGGCCCGAAGGAACTATGGCTACACCTTC	CASSARTFIRARRNYGYTF
TRBD1	TRBJ1-1	TRBV28	.	TGTGCCAGCAGCCCGGACAGGAGGAGTGCTGAAGCTTTCTTT	CASSPDRRSAEAFF